This T cell receptor (beta chain) was captured by sequencing in a study of beta chain features in type 1 diabetes (dated by TCRdb to 2017 to 2018). General notes on the study: Mean age, gender distribution, total cell number and subset yield were not different between patients and healthy donors. Across all samples, approximately 100 million sorted cells were examined, and cell number per subset correlated strongly with RNA yield. In the study, TCRB repertoires of sorted circulating CD4+ T cell subsets from recently diagnosed type 1 diabetes patients were compared with those of matched healthy donors. Naive and central memory subsets were obtained from all 30 or so donors, but regulatory and stem cell-like memory subsets were isolated from only 8 patients and roughly eight healthy donors. Here is what the overall study found, with its caveats: Fewer insertions and more nucleotide deletions at VDJ recombination sites were observed in patients with type 1 diabetes, implying thymic rearrangement abnormalities. Only small numbers of individuals were included in the HLA sub-analyses, which left unresolved whether HLA type had any influence on TCRB rearrangement. Because cDNA rather than genomic DNA was sequenced, highly expressing activated cells could have been over-represented, although no difference in activation and CD3 levels was found between groups. PCR may preferentially amplify shorter templates, but because patient and control samples were amplified and corrected together, any resulting skew would affect both groups equally. Type 1 diabetes patients showed a moderate but significant shortening of TCRB CDR3 length in all four CD4+ subsets. Naive, central memory and regulatory TCRB repertoires appeared to be more similar among patients than among healthy donors.

The entire amount of isolated RNA was reverse transcribed using the High Capacity cDNA Reverse Transcription Kit, so the sequenced TCRB transcripts were expressed ones. Deep immunoSEQ sequencing was applied to naive, central memory and regulatory T cell samples, giving an average of roughly 3.5 million total reads per sample. Sorted cells were lysed in RLT buffer, and RNA was extracted using DNase-treated RNeasy Micro or Mini kits according to cell number. To prevent cross-contamination, each cell subset was processed individually, whereas patient and healthy donor samples were processed jointly. The immunoSEQ multiplex PCR was used to amplify TCRB sequences from cDNA, generating 87-bp fragments that spanned the CDR3 region. Sequencing of the amplicons was done on the Illumina HiSeq platform. Processing in the source paper ran as follows. PCR bias was computationally corrected using synthetic template baselines, reads within Hamming distance 2 were collapsed, and singletons that could not be merged were discarded. Reads were aligned against IMGT to assign V, D and J genes, CDR3 length and insertions or deletions at six rearrangement sites. Within each subset, clonotype counts were normalized to the number of sorted cells before true diversity and Gini coefficients were calculated with the tcR R package. The overlap coefficient, calculated on TCRB nucleotide sequences, was used to measure repertoire sharing. Out-of-frame TCRB sequences from naive cells were analyzed as a proxy for the pre-selection repertoire. TCRdb took over this immuneACCESS table, retaining in-frame rearrangements with V and J assigned. Such tables are incomplete; in checked studies, under half of the missing clones stem from an unresolved V gene, and the remainder is unexplained. V and J calls and clone size are as listed in that table; D and trimming were resolved from the DNA. In all, the sample holds approximately 250,000 clones, and over 8.5% of those were seen once. The ten largest clonotypes hold 0.034% of the sample.

From each donor, a single peripheral blood sample of 100 to 150 mL on average was drawn into heparinised tubes. Naive, central memory, regulatory and stem cell-like memory CD4+ T cells were sorted on a BD FACSAria II using a panel including CD45RO, CCR7, CD25, CD127, CD95 and CD27. A purity above 95% was achieved for all sorted populations. Right away, PBMCs were isolated by Lymphoprep density gradient centrifugation and were stained directly, with no culture step. So that batch effects would be minimized, each experiment stained and sorted samples in pairs, pairing one healthy donor with one patient. Including cysteine and phenylalanine, the CDR3 has 14 amino acids. Only CDR3 DNA remains: 42 bases, in frame from the first base. CDR1 and CDR2, per the germline V gene (reference sequence), are LNHDA and SQIVND. The V and J ends are trimmed by 11 bases and 0 bases, leaving 14 bases between them. With respect to this clone: This clone's antigen is unknown. It has no much larger one-base neighbor in the sample; base qualities were not kept.

The chain employs TRBV19 and TRBJ2-4; 6 matching bases give a weak D call of TRBD2. Sequences were obtained from naive CD4+ T cells from blood. The cell subset or site label corresponds to: true naive CD4+ T cells. This clonotype originated in a woman aged 18-29 years in good health. The CDR3 in this case is CAGETGRAKNIQYF. The nucleotide sequence reads as follows: TGTGCCGGAGAGACCGGGAGAGCCAAAAACATTCAGTACTTC.